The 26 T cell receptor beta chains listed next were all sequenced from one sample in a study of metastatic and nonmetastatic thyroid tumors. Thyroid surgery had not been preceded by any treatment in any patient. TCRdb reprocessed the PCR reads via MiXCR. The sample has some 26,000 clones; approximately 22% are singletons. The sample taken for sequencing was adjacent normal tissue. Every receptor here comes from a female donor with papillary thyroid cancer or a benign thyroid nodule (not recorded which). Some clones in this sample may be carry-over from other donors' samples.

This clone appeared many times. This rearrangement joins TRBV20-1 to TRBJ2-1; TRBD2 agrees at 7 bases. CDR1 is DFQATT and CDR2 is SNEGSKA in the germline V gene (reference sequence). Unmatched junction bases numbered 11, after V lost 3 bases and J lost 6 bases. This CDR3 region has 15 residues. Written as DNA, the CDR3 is TGCAGTGCTAGGGTTAGGAGCGGGATCCCCAATGAGCAGTTCTTC. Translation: CSARVRSGIPNEQFF.

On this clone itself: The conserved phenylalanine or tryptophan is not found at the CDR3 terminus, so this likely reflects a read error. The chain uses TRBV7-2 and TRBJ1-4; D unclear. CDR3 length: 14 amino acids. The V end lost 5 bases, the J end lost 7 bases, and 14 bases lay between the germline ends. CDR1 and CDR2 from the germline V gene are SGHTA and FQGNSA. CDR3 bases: TGTGCCAGCAGCGACGGACGGGGAAGTGAAAAACTGTTTTTA. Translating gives CASSDGRGSEKLFL.

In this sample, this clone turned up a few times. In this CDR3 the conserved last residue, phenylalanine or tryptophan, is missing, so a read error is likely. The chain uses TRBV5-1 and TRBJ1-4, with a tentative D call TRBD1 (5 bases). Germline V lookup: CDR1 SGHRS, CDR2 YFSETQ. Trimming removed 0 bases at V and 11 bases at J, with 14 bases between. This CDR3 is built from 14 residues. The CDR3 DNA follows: TGCGCCAGCAGCTTGGAGGGGCAAGGTGGGAAACTGTTTTCT. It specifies CASSLEGQGGKLFS.

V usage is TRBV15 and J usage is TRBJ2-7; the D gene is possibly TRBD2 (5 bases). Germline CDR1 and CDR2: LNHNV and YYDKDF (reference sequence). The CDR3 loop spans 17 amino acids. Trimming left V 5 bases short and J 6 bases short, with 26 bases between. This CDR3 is CATSQASSSWRVSEQYF. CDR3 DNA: TGTGCCACCAGCCAAGCCTCCTCTAGCTGGAGAGTTAGCGAGCAGTACTTC.

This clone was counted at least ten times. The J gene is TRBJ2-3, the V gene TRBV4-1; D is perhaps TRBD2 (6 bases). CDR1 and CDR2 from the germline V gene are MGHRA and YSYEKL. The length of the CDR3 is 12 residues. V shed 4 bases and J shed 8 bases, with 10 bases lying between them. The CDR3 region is CASSRGDVTQYF. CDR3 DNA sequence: TGCGCCAGCAGCCGCGGGGATGTTACGCAGTATTTT.

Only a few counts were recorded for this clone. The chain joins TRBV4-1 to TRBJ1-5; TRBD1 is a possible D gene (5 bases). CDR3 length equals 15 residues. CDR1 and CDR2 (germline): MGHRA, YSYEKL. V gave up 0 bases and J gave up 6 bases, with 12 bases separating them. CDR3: CASSQDRAVGQPQHF. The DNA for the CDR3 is TGCGCCAGCAGCCAAGACAGGGCGGTAGGTCAGCCCCAGCATTTT.

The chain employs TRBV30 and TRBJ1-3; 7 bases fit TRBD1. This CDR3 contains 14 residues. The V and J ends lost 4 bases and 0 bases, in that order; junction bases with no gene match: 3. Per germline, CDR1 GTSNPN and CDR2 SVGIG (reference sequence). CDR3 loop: CAWTRDSSGNTIYF. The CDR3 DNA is TGTGCCTGGACCAGGGACAGCTCTGGAAACACCATATATTTT.

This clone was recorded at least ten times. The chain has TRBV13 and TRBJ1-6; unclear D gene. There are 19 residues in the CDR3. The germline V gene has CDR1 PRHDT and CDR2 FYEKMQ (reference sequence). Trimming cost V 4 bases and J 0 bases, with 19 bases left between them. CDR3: CASSSSPSRLSSYNSPLHF. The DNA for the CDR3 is TGTGCCAGCAGCTCCTCGCCGAGCAGGTTGAGCTCCTATAATTCACCCCTCCACTTT.

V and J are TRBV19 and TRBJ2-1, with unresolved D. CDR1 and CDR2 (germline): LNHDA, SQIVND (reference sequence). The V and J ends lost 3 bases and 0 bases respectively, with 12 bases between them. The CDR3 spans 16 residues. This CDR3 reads CASSISSSSSYNEQFF. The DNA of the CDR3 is TGTGCCAGTAGTATTTCCTCTAGTAGCTCCTACAATGAGCAGTTCTTC.

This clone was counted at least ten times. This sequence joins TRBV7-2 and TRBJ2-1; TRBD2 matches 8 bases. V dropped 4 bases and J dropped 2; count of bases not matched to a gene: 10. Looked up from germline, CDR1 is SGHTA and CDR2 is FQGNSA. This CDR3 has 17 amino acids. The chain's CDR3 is CASSSPSSGPTYNEQFF. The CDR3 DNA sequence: TGTGCCAGCAGCTCCCCTTCTAGCGGGCCTACCTACAATGAGCAGTTCTTC.

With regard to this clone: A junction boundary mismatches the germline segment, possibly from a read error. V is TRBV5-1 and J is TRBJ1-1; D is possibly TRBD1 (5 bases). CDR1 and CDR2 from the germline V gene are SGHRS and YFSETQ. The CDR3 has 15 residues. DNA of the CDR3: TGCGCCAGCAGCCCCCGGTGGGGCGTTCTCACTGAAGCTTCCTTT. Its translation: CASSPRWGVLTEASF.

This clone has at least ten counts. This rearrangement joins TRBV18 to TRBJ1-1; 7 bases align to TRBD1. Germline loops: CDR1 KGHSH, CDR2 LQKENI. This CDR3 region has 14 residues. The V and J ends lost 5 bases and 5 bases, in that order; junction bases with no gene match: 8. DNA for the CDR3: TGTGCCAGCTCAGGAGGGGGCATAGGGACTGAAGCTTTCTTT. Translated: CASSGGGIGTEAFF.

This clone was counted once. CDR3 nucleotides: TGTGCCAGCAGCTTCGGGAGGCGATATGAAAAACTGTTTTTT. Protein: CASSFGRRYEKLFF. The chain carries TRBV5-5 and TRBJ1-4; D uncertain. CDR1 and CDR2 (germline): SGHKS, YYEKEE (reference sequence). This CDR3 spans 14 amino acids. The germline V and J ends were trimmed by 2 bases and 6 bases, with 11 bases remaining between them.

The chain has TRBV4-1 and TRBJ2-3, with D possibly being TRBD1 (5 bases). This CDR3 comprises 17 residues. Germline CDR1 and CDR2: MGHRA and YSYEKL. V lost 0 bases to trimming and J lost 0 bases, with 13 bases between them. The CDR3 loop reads CASSQDKGLSSTDTQYF. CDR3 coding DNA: TGCGCCAGCAGCCAAGATAAGGGGTTGTCTAGCACAGATACGCAGTATTTT.

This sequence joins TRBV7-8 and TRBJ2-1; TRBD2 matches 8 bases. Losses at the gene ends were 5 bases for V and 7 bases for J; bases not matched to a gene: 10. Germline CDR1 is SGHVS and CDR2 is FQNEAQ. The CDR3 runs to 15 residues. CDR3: CASSLGVAGGNEQFF. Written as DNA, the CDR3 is TGTGCCAGCAGCCTGGGAGTCGCGGGAGGTAATGAGCAGTTCTTC.

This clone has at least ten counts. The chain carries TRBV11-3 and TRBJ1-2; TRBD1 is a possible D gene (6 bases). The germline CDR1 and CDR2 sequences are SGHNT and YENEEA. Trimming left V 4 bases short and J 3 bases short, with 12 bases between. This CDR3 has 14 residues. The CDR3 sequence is CASSSSGVDYGYTF. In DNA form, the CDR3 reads TGTGCCAGCAGCTCCTCAGGGGTGGACTATGGCTACACCTTC.

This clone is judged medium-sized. DNA of the CDR3: TGCAGTGCCACCCCTTTGGGGGGTAGCTCCGAGCAGTACTTC. Translated: CSATPLGGSSEQYF. The chain couples TRBV20-1 to TRBJ2-7; tentative D call: TRBD2 (6 bases). Trimming pared 6 bases from V and 6 bases from J, leaving 21 bases between. Germline CDR1 DFQATT, CDR2 SNEGSKA (reference sequence). This CDR3 is built from 14 residues.

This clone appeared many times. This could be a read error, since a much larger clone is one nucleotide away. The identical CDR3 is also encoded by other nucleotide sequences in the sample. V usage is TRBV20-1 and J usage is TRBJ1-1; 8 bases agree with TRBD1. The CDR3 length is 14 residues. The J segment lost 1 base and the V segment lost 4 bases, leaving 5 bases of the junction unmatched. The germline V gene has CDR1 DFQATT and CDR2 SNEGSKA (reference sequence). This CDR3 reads CSATWTGSNTEAFF. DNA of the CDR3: TGCAGTGCTACCTGGACAGGGTCGAACACTGAAGCTTTCTTT.

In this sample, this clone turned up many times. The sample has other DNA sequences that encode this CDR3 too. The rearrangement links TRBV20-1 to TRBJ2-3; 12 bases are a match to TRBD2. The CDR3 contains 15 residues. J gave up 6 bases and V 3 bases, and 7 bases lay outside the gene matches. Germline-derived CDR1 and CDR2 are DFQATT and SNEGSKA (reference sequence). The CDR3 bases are TGCAGTGCTAGGGGGAATCTAGCGGGAGGGGATACGCAGTATTTT. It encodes CSARGNLAGGDTQYF.

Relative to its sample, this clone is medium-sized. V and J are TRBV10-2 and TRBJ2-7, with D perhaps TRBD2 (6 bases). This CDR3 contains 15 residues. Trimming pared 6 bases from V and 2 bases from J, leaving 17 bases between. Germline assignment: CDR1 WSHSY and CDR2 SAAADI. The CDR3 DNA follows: TGCGCCAGCAGGGATCAGGGACTTGGGGCCTACGAGCAGTACTTC. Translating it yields CASRDQGLGAYEQYF.

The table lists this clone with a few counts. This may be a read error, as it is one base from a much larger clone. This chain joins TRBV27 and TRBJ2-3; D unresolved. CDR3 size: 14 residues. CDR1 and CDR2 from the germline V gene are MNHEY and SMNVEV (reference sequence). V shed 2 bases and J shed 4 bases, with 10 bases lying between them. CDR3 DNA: TGTGCCAGCAGTTTAAGCTGGAACCCAGATACGCAGTATTTT. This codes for CASSLSWNPDTQYF.

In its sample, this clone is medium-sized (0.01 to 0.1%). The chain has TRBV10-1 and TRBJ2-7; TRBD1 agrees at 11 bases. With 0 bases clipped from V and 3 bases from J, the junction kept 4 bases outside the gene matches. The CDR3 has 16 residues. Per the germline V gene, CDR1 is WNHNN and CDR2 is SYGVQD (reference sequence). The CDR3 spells CASSESGQGAGYEQYF. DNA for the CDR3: TGCGCCAGCAGTGAGTCTGGACAGGGGGCTGGCTACGAGCAGTACTTC.

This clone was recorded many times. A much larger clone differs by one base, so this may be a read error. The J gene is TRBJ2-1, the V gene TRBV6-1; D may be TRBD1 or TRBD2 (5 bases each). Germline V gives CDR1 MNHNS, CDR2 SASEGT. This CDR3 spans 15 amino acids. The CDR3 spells CASSSGTAPGNEQLF. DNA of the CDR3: TGTGCCAGCAGCTCCGGGACCGCCCCCGGCAATGAGCAGCTCTTC.

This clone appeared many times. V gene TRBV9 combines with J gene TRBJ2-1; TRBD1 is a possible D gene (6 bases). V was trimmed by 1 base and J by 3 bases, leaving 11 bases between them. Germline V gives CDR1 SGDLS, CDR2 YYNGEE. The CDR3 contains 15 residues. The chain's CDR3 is CASSVMQGYYNEQFF. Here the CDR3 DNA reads TGTGCCAGCAGCGTAATGCAGGGGTACTACAATGAGCAGTTCTTC.

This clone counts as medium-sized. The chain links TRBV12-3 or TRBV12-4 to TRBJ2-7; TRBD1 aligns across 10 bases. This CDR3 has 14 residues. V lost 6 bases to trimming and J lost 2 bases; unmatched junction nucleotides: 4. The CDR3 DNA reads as TGTGCCAGCAGCCCAGGACAGGGGGCCTACGAGCAGTACTTC. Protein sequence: CASSPGQGAYEQYF.

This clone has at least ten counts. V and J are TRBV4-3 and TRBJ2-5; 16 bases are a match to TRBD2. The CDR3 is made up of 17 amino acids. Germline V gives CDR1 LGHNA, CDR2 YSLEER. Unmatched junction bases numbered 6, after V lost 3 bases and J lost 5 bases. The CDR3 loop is CASSQGTSGRATETQYF. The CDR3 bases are TGCGCCAGCAGCCAGGGGACTAGCGGGAGGGCCACGGAGACCCAGTACTTC.